The rows below give T cell receptor beta chains drawn from one sample of a study of cytotoxic CD8 clonotypes in ibrutinib-treated CLL. The protocol was immunoSEQ multiplex PCR, while the TCRdb copy is restricted to in-frame clones and leaves out a portion. The sample yields roughly 330,000 clones, about 64% seen once. Source: PBMCs, taken after 36 months of ibrutinib treatment. Receptors originate from a human donor with chronic lymphocytic leukemia. The CDR3 runs from the conserved cysteine through the conserved F or W. A D gene is named only where the DNA matches it firmly. Expanded clones get a size class; other rows say once, few or many, or leave the size out.

J | D | V | size | DNA | CDR3
TRBJ1-5 | - | TRBV4-1 | - | TGCGCCAGCAGCCAAGACATCCGGTCGGGGGCGTGGGTCAATCAGCCCCAGCATTTT | CASSQDIRSGAWVNQPQHF
TRBJ2-3 | - | TRBV18 | - | TGTGCCAGCTCACACAGGGCATCCACAGATACGCAGTATTTT | CASSHRASTDTQYF
TRBJ2-7 | TRBD1 | TRBV27 | - | TGTGCCAGCAGTCCACGACAGGGGATCACGCCCGAGCAGTACTTC | CASSPRQGITPEQYF
TRBJ1-5 | - | TRBV7-9 | - | TGTGCCAGCAGCTCCGGGCAGGGTAGTCTCAATCAGCCCCAGCATTTT | CASSSGQGSLNQPQHF
TRBJ1-5 | - | TRBV15 | - | TGTGCCACGGGCCGGGGGGGTCGAACGCCCCAGCATTTT | CATGRGGRTPQHF
TRBJ2-7 | - | TRBV27 | - | TGTGCCAGCAGTCCTCAGACAGGCCCCTACGAGCAGTACTTC | CASSPQTGPYEQYF
TRBJ2-6 | - | TRBV2 | - | TGTGCCAGCAGTGAGGGGTCGGGACGGCTTATATCTGGGGCCAACGTCCTGACTTTC | CASSEGSGRLISGANVLTF
TRBJ2-3 | TRBD2 | TRBV4-2 | - | TGTGCCAGCAGCCCTTGGGTTGTGGGGACTAGTGGATCTAGGACAGATACGCAGTATTTT | CASSPWVVGTSGSRTDTQYF
TRBJ2-7 | TRBD2 | TRBV28 | - | TGTGCCAGCAGTTCTAGCGGGAGGTTCGAGCAGTACTTC | CASSSSGRFEQYF
TRBJ1-2 | - | TRBV7-2 | - | TGTGCCAGCAGCTTCCGACAGGACGTTGGCTACACCTTC | CASSFRQDVGYTF
TRBJ1-2 | TRBD1 | TRBV18 | few | TGTGCCAGCTCCCGAGGACAGGGCCAGCCTTCTTATGGCTACACCTTC | CASSRGQGQPSYGYTF
TRBJ1-5 | - | TRBV2 | - | TGTGCCAGCAGTGAAGGGGATGAGAGCAATCAGCCCCAGCATTTT | CASSEGDESNQPQHF
TRBJ2-1 | TRBD1 | TRBV18 | - | TGTGCCAGCTCACAGTTCCGGGACAGGGGGCGAATTGAGCAGTTCTTC | CASSQFRDRGRIEQFF
TRBJ1-1 | - | TRBV11-3 | - | TGTGCCAGCAGCTCCGGTACAGGGAACACTGAAGCTTTCTTT | CASSSGTGNTEAFF
TRBJ2-3 | TRBD2 | TRBV11-2 | few | TGTGCCAGCAGCTTAAGCCTAGCGGGAGAAAATCGAGATACGCAGTATTTT | CASSLSLAGENRDTQYF
TRBJ2-5 | - | TRBV7-3 | few | TGTGCCAGCAGCCCCCGGGGGTCTCGGCAAGAGACCCAGTACTTC | CASSPRGSRQETQYF